The 23 T cell receptor beta chains in this list originate from one sample, sequenced in a study of tumor and adjacent non-tumor tissue in lung cancer. A modified ARM-PCR protocol with three rounds of nested PCR amplified TCRbeta. MiXCR, run by TCRdb on the multiplex PCR reads, gives a single entry per CDR3 protein. The repertoire includes 91,000 or so distinct CDR3 sequences, roughly 70% of them detected once, and 15% to 20% sits in the top ten. RNA was extracted from bulk tissue without any cell sorting. Sample: lung tumor tissue. These receptors were taken from a man in his sixties with non-small cell lung cancer.

Points on this clonotype: A read error may explain this, as a much larger clone is one base away. V and J are TRBV20-1 and TRBJ2-1; D not certain. The CDR3 contains 11 residues. Germline V lookup: CDR1 DFQATT, CDR2 SNEGSKA (reference sequence). Trimming stripped 6 bases from V and 7 bases from J, with 10 bases between. The CDR3 sequence: CSADLPNEQFF. In DNA, the CDR3 is TGCAGTGCAGACCTACCGAATGAGCAGTTCTTC.

This clonotype appeared a few times. The V gene is TRBV28, the J gene TRBJ2-4, with 9 bases identical to TRBD1. Looked up from germline, CDR1 is MDHEN and CDR2 is SYDVKM. The CDR3 totals 17 residues. Losses at the gene ends were 4 bases for V and 2 bases for J; bases not matched to a gene: 9. Here the CDR3 DNA reads TGTGCCAGCAGTTCCCTTGGACAGGGGAGGACCAAAAACATTCAGTACTTC. Its protein product is CASSSLGQGRTKNIQYF.

Concerning this clonotype: This sequence may be a read error, since a much larger clone differs from it by one base. This chain uses TRBV5-1 with TRBJ1-1, with D unclear. V was pared by 3 bases and J by 6 bases, with 12 bases between. The CDR3 runs 13 residues. Germline-derived CDR1 and CDR2 are SGHRS and YFSETQ. The CDR3 protein is CASSSEVGSEAFF. The CDR3 nucleotides are TGCGCCAGCAGCTCCGAAGTTGGGTCTGAAGCTTTCTTT. The full variable domain, with the rest looked up from reference TRBV5-1 and TRBJ1-1, is KAGVTQTPRYLIKTRGQQVTLSCSPISGHRSVSWYQQTPGQGLQFLFEYFSETQRNKGNFPGRFSGRQFSNSRSEMNVSTLELGDSALYLCASSSEVGSEAFFGQGTRLTVV.

The chain joins TRBV20-1 to TRBJ2-2; 10 positions match TRBD1. Germline CDR1 reads DFQATT; CDR2 reads SNEGSKA (reference sequence). There are 14 residues in the CDR3. The CDR3 region has the DNA TGCAGAGCACCAAAGACAGGGGGCCCCGGGGAGCTGTTTTTT. Translation gives CRAPKTGGPGELFF.

The CDR3 DNA sequence: TGCGCCAGCTGTGCAAATGTAAATACTGAAGCTTTCTTT. Translated, it gives CASCANVNTEAFF. The gene calls are TRBV5-1 and TRBJ1-1; D is unresolved. CDR1 and CDR2 from the germline V gene are SGHRS and YFSETQ. Between the trimmed V and J ends, which lost 7 bases and 5 bases, there was a span of 15 bases. The CDR3 sequence is 13 residues long.

Worth noting for this clonotype: Germline and junction disagree at one end, which may indicate a read error. The J gene is TRBJ1-2, the V gene TRBV6-1, with 9 bases identical to TRBD1. This CDR3 comprises 14 residues. Germline CDR1 reads MNHNS; CDR2 reads SASEGT. The CDR3 is CSSSMTGGDYGYTF. CDR3 nucleotides: TGTTCCAGCAGCATGACAGGGGGTGACTATGGGTACACCTTC.

Turning to this clonotype: Germline is not matched at one junction end, which may reflect a read error. The chain couples TRBV20-1 to TRBJ1-1; D is perhaps TRBD1 (6 bases). The CDR3 sequence is 16 residues long. Per germline, CDR1 DFQATT and CDR2 SNEGSKA (reference sequence). The CDR3 nucleotides are TGTAGTGCTAGAGATTTTACAGGGATGTCGAACACTGAAGCTTTCTTT. Amino acid sequence: CSARDFTGMSNTEAFF.

This clonotype showed up just once. Mismatch with germline at one junction end may stem from a read error. The J gene is TRBJ2-7, the V gene TRBV12-5, with TRBD2 matching over 7 bases. This CDR3 is built from 13 residues. From germline, CDR1 is LGHNT and CDR2 FRNRAP. Written as DNA, the CDR3 is TGTGCTAGTGGTCTAGCGGAGGCGTACGATCAGTATTTC. Translation: CASGLAEAYDQYF.

Remarks on this clonotype: This may arise from a read error, as a much more abundant clone is one base away. The genes are TRBV20-1 and TRBJ2-5; perhaps TRBD1 as D (5 bases). The CDR3 has 12 amino acids. The germline V gene encodes CDR1 DFQATT and CDR2 SNEGSKA (reference sequence). Trimming left V 4 bases short and J 5 bases short, with 11 bases between. In DNA form, the CDR3 reads TGCAGTGCTAAGGACACGTTGGAGACCCAGTACTTC. Its translation: CSAKDTLETQYF.

About this clonotype: A junction end diverges from the germline sequence, so it may reflect a read error. The J gene is TRBJ2-1, the V gene TRBV14; TRBD2 is a possible D gene (6 bases). The germline CDR1 and CDR2 sequences are SGHDN and FVKESK. This CDR3 is built from 13 residues. CDR3 sequence (DNA): TGTGCCAGCAGCCAAGGCGGGACCAATGAGCAGCTCTTC. Translating it yields CASSQGGTNEQLF.

Comments on this clonotype: This CDR3 fails to terminate in the conserved phenylalanine or tryptophan, so it likely reflects a read error. No DNA is shown, since the ends of the CDR3 on it are uncertain; the CDR3 is the one TCRdb lists. This chain uses TRBV24-1 with TRBJ2-2; the table's TRBD2 call for D was not verified on the DNA. Both ends counted, the CDR3 spans 15 residues. Germline V lookup: CDR1 KGHDR, CDR2 SFDVKD. The CDR3 sequence: CATSDSSSITGELLS.

Details on this clonotype: The conserved final phenylalanine or tryptophan is absent from the CDR3, which likely points to a read error. The chain carries TRBV6-4 and TRBJ2-1, with D hard to call. CDR1 MRHNA and CDR2 SNTAGT come from the germline V gene. The germline V and J ends were trimmed by 5 bases and 9 bases, with 17 bases remaining between them. This CDR3 spans 14 amino acids. The CDR3 region is CASSKSISYGEQFL. Here the CDR3 DNA reads TGTGCCAGCAGTAAATCGATTAGCTACGGTGAGCAGTTCCTC.

As for this clonotype: Since no conserved phenylalanine or tryptophan closes the CDR3, a read error is the likely cause. The V and J genes are TRBV11-1 and TRBJ2-2; 7 nucleotides line up with TRBD2. This CDR3 region has 14 residues. In germline, CDR1 is SGHAT, CDR2 FQDESV (reference sequence). V shed 10 bases and J 4 bases; nucleotides not matched to a gene: 9. The CDR3 DNA sequence: TGTGCCAACGCCCGGACTAGTGGCACCGGGGAGCTGTTTTCT. It yields the protein CANARTSGTGELFS.

The chain has TRBV11-2 and TRBJ2-6; D is uncertain. CDR1 and CDR2 (germline): SGHAT, FQNNGV. V was clipped by 1 base and J by 0 bases, with 13 bases between them. The CDR3 spans 18 residues. The DNA of the CDR3 is TGTGCCAGCAGCTTAGGATTATACGGTTACTCTGGGGCCAACGTCCTGACTTTC. Its protein is CASSLGLYGYSGANVLTF. Drawing the rest from reference TRBV11-2 and TRBJ2-6, the complete variable domain is EAGVAQSPRYKIIEKRQSVAFWCNPISGHATLYWYQQILGQGPKLLIQFQNNGVVDDSQLPKDRFSAERLKGVDSTLKIQPAKLEDSAVYLCASSLGLYGYSGANVLTFGAGSRLTVL.

Ten or more counts support this clonotype. One end of the junction does not line up with germline, which may come from a read error. The V and J genes are TRBV11-2 and TRBJ2-7; D gene ambiguous. The V gene's germline CDR1 is SGHAT and CDR2 FQNNGV. The CDR3 runs to 15 residues. CDR3 protein: CASSLATRGSYEKYF. The CDR3 nucleotides are TGTGCCAGCAGCTTAGCTACCCGCGGCTCCTACGAGAAGTACTTC.

Of note for this clonotype: Lacking the conserved final phenylalanine or tryptophan, this CDR3 likely reflects a read error. The chain is built from TRBV6-1 and TRBJ1-6, with D perhaps TRBD1 (5 bases). Germline V gene data show CDR1 as MNHNS and CDR2 as SASEGT. The V end was cut by 7 bases, the J end by 8 bases, with 12 bases between. The CDR3 runs 13 residues. The chain's CDR3 is CASTDTTHSPLHY. CDR3 coding DNA: TGTGCCAGCACGGACACAACTCATTCACCCCTCCACTAT.

The rearrangement uses TRBV10-1 and TRBJ2-7; D tentatively fits TRBD1 or TRBD2 (5 bases each). The CDR3 loop spans 16 amino acids. Trimming shortened V by 1 base and J by 5 bases, and 18 bases separated the two germline ends. Germline V gene lookup returns CDR1 WNHNN and CDR2 SYGVQD (reference sequence). The DNA of the CDR3 is TGCGCCAGCAGTGAGTTGGGGGTGGTGAGGGATCACGAGCAGTACTTC. It yields the protein CASSELGVVRDHEQYF.

As regards this clonotype: Relative to the germline gene, one junction end is altered; a read error may explain this. The V call is TRBV29-1, the J call TRBJ2-1; no firm D call. The germline V gene has CDR1 SQVTM and CDR2 ANQGSEA. The CDR3 is 14 residues long. The CDR3 protein is CRVEAPRSYNEQFF. In DNA form, the CDR3 reads TGCAGAGTTGAAGCGCCCCGCTCCTACAATGAGCAATTCTTC.

In regard to this clonotype: Germline and junction disagree at one end, which may indicate a read error. This chain links TRBV5-5 with TRBJ1-3, with TRBD1 matching 7 bases. The length of the CDR3 is 14 residues. From germline, CDR1 is SGHKS and CDR2 YYEKEE (reference sequence). The CDR3 sequence is CASSSTGSGNTMYF. As DNA, the CDR3 is TGTGCCAGCAGCTCGACAGGGAGCGGAAACACCATGTATTTT.

As to this clonotype: This is likely a read error, given that the CDR3 carries no conserved phenylalanine or tryptophan at its end. The rearrangement uses TRBV12-3 or TRBV12-4 and TRBJ1-1, with 10 bases lining up with TRBD1. The CDR3 totals 14 residues. V lost 7 bases to trimming and J lost 3 bases; unmatched junction nucleotides: 5. The CDR3 loop reads CASNDRGRDTEAFL. CDR3 nucleotides: TGTGCCAGCAATGACAGGGGGCGCGACACTGAAGCTTTCCTT.

Concerning this clonotype itself: A single base separates this from a much larger clone, so it may be a read error. The V and J genes are TRBV20-1 and TRBJ2-3; D possibly corresponds to TRBD2 (6 bases). The CDR3 consists of 14 residues. Germline V lookup: CDR1 DFQATT, CDR2 SNEGSKA (reference sequence). V was cut by 7 bases and J by 1 base, with 15 bases left in between. The CDR3, as DNA: TGCAGTGTCTTACTAGCTGCTGGCACAGATACGCAGTATTTT. Protein product: CSVLLAAGTDTQYF.

This clonotype was observed a single time. Without the conserved terminal phenylalanine or tryptophan, this CDR3 likely stems from a read error. The J gene is TRBJ1-5, the V gene TRBV29-1; a possible D gene is TRBD1 (6 bases). This CDR3 has 13 amino acids. Germline V gene sequence: CDR1 SQVTM, CDR2 ANQGSEA. This CDR3 is CSVGGRGDQPQHL. CDR3 coding DNA: TGCAGCGTTGGGGGGCGGGGAGATCAACCCCAGCATTTA.

As concerns this clonotype: Given a much more abundant clone one base away, this may be a read error. V gene TRBV6-5 combines with J gene TRBJ2-3, with D possibly being TRBD1 (6 bases). Trimming pared 10 bases from V and 1 base from J, leaving 15 bases between. Germline-derived CDR1 and CDR2 are MNHEY and SVGAGI. The CDR3 has 14 amino acids. The CDR3 sequence is CATPEAGGTDTQYF. The CDR3 DNA reads as TGTGCCACCCCCGAGGCAGGGGGCACAGATACGCAGTATTTT.